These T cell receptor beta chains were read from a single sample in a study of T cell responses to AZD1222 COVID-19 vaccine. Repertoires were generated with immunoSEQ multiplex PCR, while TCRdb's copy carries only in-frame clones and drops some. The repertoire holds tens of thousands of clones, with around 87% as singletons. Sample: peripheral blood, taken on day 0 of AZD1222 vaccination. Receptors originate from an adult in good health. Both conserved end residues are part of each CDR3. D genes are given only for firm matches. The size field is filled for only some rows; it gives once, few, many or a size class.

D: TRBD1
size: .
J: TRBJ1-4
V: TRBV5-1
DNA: TGCGCCAGCAGCACGTTCGGGACAGGGCGACCTAATGAAAAACTGTTTTTT
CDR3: CASSTFGTGRPNEKLFF

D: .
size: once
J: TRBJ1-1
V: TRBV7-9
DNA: TGTGCCAGCAGCCAGCAGGGTAGGGGGGTAGATACTGAAGCTTTCTTT
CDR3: CASSQQGRGVDTEAFF

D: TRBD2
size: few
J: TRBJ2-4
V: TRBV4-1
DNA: TGCGCCAGCAGCCAACCCATTAGCGGGAGGGCCAAAAACATTCAGTACTTC
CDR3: CASSQPISGRAKNIQYF

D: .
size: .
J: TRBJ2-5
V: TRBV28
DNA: TGTGCCAGCAGCCCCAAAGGTTGGGCAGGGGAAGAGACCCAGTACTTC
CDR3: CASSPKGWAGEETQYF

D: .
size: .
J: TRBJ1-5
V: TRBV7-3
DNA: TGTGCCAGCAGCTTAACAGGGGGGAATCAGCCCCAGCATTTT
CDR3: CASSLTGGNQPQHF

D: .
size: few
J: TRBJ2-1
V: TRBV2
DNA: TGTGCCAGCCAATCCCGGGAGATAAGGGATGAGCAGTTCTTC
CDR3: CASQSREIRDEQFF

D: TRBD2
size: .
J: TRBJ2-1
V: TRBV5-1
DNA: TGCGCCAGCAGCTTTCGGGCGGGAGAGGGGAATGAGCAGTTCTTC
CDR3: CASSFRAGEGNEQFF

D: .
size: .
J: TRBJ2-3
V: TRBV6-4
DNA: TGTGCCAGCAGTGTCGACTGGAGCACAGATACGCAGTATTTT
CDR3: CASSVDWSTDTQYF

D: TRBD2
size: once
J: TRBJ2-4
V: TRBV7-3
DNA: TGTGCCAGCAGCTTAAACCCCCTAGCGGGAGGGGGCATTCAGTACTTC
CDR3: CASSLNPLAGGGIQYF

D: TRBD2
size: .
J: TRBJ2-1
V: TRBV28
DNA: TGTGCCAGCAGTCCCAATAGCGGGAGGGAGCGGAATGAGCAGTTCTTC
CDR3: CASSPNSGRERNEQFF

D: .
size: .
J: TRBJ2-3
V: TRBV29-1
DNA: TGCAGCGTTCCGAGACCCTCCACAGATACGCAGTATTTT
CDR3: CSVPRPSTDTQYF

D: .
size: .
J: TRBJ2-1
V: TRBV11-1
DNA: TGTGCCAGCAGCCAAAGACTGGATGAGCAGTTCTTC
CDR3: CASSQRLDEQFF

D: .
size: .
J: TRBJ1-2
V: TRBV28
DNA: TGTGCCAGCAGTTTACTTGGCTTGGGCTACAGGGTTACTAACTATGGCTACACCTTC
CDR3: CASSLLGLGYRVTNYGYTF

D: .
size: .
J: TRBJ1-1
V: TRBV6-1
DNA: TGTGCCAGCAGTGATCAGGGAAGACGGAACACTGAAGCTTTCTTT
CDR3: CASSDQGRRNTEAFF

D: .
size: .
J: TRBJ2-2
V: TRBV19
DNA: TGTGCCAGTAGTCGGGCCGGCTGGACCGGGGAGCTGTTTTTT
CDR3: CASSRAGWTGELFF

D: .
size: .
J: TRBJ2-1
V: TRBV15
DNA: TGTGCCACCAGCAGGGTTTACAATGAGCAGTTCTTC
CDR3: CATSRVYNEQFF

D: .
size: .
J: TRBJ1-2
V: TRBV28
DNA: TGTGCCAGCAGGCTAAGTGGGGTCAACTATGGCTACACCTTC
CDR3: CASRLSGVNYGYTF

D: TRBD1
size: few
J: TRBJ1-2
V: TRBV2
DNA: TGTGCCAGCAGTGGGGACAGGGCCTATGGCTACACCTTC
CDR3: CASSGDRAYGYTF

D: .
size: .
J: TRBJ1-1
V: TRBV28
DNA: TGTGCCAGCAAGTCGGCCACTGAAGCTTTCTTT
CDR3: CASKSATEAFF

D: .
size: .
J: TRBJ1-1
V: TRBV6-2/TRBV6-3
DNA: TGTGCCAGCAGTTTCAGGTTGACAGTTGAAGCTTTCTTT
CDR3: CASSFRLTVEAFF

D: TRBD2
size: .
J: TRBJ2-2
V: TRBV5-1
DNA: TGCGCCAGCAGCCTAGCGGGAGGTGAGCCCGGGGAGCTGTTTTTT
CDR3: CASSLAGGEPGELFF

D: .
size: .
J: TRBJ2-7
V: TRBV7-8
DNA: TGTGCCAGCAGCTTATCCGGGACCTACGAGCAGTACTTC
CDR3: CASSLSGTYEQYF

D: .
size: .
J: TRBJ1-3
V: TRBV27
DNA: TGTGCCAGCAGTTCCCTGTCCGGCGGTTTTGGAAACACCATATATTTT
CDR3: CASSSLSGGFGNTIYF

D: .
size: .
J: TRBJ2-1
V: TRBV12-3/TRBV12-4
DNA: TGTGCCAGCACTATAAACAATGAGCAGTTCTTC
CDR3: CASTINNEQFF

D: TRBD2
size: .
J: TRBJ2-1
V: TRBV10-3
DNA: TGTGCCATCAGGCGCACCGGGACTAGCAAAAGGCGGGACGAGCAGTTCTTC
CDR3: CAIRRTGTSKRRDEQFF

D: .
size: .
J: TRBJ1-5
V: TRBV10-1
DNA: TGCGCCAGCAGGGGGGACGATAGCAATCAGCCCCAGCATTTT
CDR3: CASRGDDSNQPQHF

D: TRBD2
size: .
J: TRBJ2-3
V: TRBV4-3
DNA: TGCGCCAGCAGCCAGCGAAGCGGGAACACAGATACGCAGTATTTT
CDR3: CASSQRSGNTDTQYF

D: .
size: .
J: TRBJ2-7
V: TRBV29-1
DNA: TGCAGCGTAGCCCCCGGGACCTCGGGCGGAGTGCAGTACTTC
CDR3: CSVAPGTSGGVQYF

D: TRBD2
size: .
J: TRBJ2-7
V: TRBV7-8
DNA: TGTGCCAGCAGCTTGGGACTAGCGGGAGCGGAGCAGTACTTC
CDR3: CASSLGLAGAEQYF

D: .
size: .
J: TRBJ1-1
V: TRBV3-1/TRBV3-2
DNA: TGTGCCAGCAGCCCCCACCAGGGGACCACTGAAGCTTTCTTT
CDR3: CASSPHQGTTEAFF

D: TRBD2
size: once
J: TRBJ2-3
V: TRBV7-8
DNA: TGTGCCATTGCGACTAGCGGGACAGATACGCAGTATTTT
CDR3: CAIATSGTDTQYF

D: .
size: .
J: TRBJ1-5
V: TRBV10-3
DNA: TGTGCCATCAGTGAGTCGACTCAGGGGTTAAGGGATCAGCCCCAGCATTTT
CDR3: CAISESTQGLRDQPQHF

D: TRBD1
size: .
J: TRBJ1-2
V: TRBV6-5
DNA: TGTGCCAGCAGTTACTCCGAACAGGGGGATGGCTACACCTTC
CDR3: CASSYSEQGDGYTF

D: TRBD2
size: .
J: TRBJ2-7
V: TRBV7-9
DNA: TGTGCCAGCAGCTTAGTGGGGCTAGCGGGAGTCGGAATACTATACGAGCAGTACTTC
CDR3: CASSLVGLAGVGILYEQYF

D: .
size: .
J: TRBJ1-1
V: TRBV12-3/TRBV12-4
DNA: TGTGCCAGCAGTCCCGGAGGGGACACTGAAGCTTTCTTT
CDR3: CASSPGGDTEAFF

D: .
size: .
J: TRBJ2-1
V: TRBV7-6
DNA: TGTGCCAGCAGCTTATCGGGTGAGCAGTTCTTC
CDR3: CASSLSGEQFF

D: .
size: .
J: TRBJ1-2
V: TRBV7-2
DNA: TGTGCCAGCAGCTTAGAAACAGGATACTATGGCTACACCTTC
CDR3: CASSLETGYYGYTF

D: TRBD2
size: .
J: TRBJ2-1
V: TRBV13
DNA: TGTGCCAGCAGTCAACTAGCGGGAGATCCCGGTGAGCAGTTCTTC
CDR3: CASSQLAGDPGEQFF

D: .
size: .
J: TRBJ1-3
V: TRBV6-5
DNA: TGTGCCAGCAGTTATCATCTAGGGGGAACTGGAAACACCATATATTTT
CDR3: CASSYHLGGTGNTIYF

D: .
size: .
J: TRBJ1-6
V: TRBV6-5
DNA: TGTGCCAGCAGTTACGCTAGAGATTCACCCCTCCACTTT
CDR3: CASSYARDSPLHF

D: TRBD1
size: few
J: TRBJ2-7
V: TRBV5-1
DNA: TGCGCCAGCAGCTTGGTGGGACAGGGCTACGAGCAGTACTTC
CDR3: CASSLVGQGYEQYF

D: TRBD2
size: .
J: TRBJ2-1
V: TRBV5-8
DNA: TGTGCCAGCAGAGGCGGGAGAGGGTCCTACAATGAGCAGTTCTTC
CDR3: CASRGGRGSYNEQFF

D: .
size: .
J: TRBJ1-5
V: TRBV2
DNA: TGTGCCAGCAGTGACGATCAAAATCAGCCCCAGCATTTT
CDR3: CASSDDQNQPQHF

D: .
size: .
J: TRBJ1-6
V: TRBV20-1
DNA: TGCAGTGCCAGTGGACCATCACTTTTTAATTCACCCCTCCACTTT
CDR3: CSASGPSLFNSPLHF

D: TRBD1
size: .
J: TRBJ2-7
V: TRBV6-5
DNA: TGTGCCAGCAGTTTAACTCCGGGACAGGGGGACGAGCAGTACTTC
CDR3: CASSLTPGQGDEQYF

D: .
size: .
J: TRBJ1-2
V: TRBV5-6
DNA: TGTGCCAGCAGCTCCTACTCTACAGGGATCAGCTACACCTTC
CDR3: CASSSYSTGISYTF

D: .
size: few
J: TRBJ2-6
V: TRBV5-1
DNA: TGCGCCAGTTGGAACTCTGGGGCCAACGTCCTGACTTTC
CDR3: CASWNSGANVLTF

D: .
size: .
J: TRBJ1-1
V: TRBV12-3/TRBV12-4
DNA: TGTGCCAGCCCCCGGGGGGTATGGACTGAAGCTTTCTTT
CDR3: CASPRGVWTEAFF

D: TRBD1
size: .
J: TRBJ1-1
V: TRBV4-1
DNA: TGCGCCAGCAGCCAAGAGACAGGGACGAACACTGAAGCTTTCTTT
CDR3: CASSQETGTNTEAFF

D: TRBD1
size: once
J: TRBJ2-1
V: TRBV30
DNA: TGTGCCTGGAACCCCGGGACAGGGTGGTATGAGCAGTTCTTC
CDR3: CAWNPGTGWYEQFF

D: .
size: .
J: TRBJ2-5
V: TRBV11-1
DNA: TGTGCCAGCAGGCGGGTCCGGGAGATAGAGACCCAGTACTTC
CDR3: CASRRVREIETQYF

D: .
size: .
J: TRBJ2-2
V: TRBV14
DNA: TGTGCCAGCAGCCTACAGTACACCGGGGAGCTGTTTTTT
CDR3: CASSLQYTGELFF

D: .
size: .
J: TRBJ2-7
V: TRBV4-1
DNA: TGCGCCAGCAGCCAAGAACTTGGCGAGAGCTCCTACGAGCAGTACTTC
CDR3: CASSQELGESSYEQYF

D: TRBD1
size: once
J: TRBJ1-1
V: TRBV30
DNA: TGTGCCTCAGACTCGGGCAGGGGGGTAACTGAAGCTTTCTTT
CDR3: CASDSGRGVTEAFF

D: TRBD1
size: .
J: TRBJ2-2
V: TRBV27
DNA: TGTGCCAGCAGTCTAAGATCCTACCAGGGGGTCGGGGAGACCGGGGAGCTGTTTTTT
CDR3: CASSLRSYQGVGETGELFF

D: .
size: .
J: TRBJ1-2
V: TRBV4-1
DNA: TGCGCCAGCAGCCAAGACCCGGGTGGGACTAGAGGCTACACCTTC
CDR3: CASSQDPGGTRGYTF

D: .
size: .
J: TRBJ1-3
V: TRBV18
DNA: TGTGCCAGCTCACCAGGGGCTGGAAACACCATATATTTT
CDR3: CASSPGAGNTIYF

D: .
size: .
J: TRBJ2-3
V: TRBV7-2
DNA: TGTGCCAGCAGCTGGGGGGTAGCCCAAATGGATACGCAGTATTTT
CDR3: CASSWGVAQMDTQYF

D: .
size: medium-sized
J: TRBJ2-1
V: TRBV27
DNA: TGTGCCAGCAGTTTAAAGTTTAACAACAACAATGAGCAGTTCTTC
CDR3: CASSLKFNNNNEQFF

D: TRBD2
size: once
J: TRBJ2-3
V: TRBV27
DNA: TGTGCCAGCAGTTCTACTACCCCTCTAGCGGCTAGCACAGATACGCAGTATTTT
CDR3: CASSSTTPLAASTDTQYF